This TCR beta chain was sequenced for a study of cytotoxic CD8 clonotypes in ibrutinib-treated CLL. J lost 0 bases, V lost 4 bases, and 8 bases had no gene match. In germline, CDR1 is GTSNPN, CDR2 SVGIG (reference sequence). The CDR3 consists of 16 residues. Profiled with immunoSEQ multiplex PCR; TCRdb holds only in-frame clones, not every one. The sample shows tens of thousands of clones, 54% of them seen only once. The sequence derives from a human donor with chronic lymphocytic leukemia. Sequencing used PBMCs, obtained at disease progression, from a patient treated with ibrutinib. The V and J genes are TRBV30 and TRBJ1-5; 8 nucleotides match TRBD1. The CDR3, as DNA: TGTGCCTGGAACCCCAGGGGGCGTTTTAGCAATCAGCCCCAGCATTTT. This gives the protein CAWNPRGRFSNQPQHF.